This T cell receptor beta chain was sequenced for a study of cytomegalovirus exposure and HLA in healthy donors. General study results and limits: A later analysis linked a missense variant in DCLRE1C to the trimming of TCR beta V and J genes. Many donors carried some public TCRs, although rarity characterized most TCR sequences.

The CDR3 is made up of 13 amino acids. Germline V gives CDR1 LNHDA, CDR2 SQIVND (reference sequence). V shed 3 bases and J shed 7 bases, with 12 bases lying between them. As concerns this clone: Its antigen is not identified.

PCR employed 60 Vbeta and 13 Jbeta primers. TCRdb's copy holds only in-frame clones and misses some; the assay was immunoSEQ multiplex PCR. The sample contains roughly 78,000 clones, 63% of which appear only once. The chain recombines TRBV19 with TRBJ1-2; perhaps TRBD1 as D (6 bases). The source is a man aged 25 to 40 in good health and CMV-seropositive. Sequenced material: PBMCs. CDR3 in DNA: TGTGCCAGTAGTATGTACGGCAGGGGTGGCTACACCTTC. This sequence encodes CASSMYGRGGYTF.